This TCR beta chain was recovered during a study of CD8 T cells in ankylosing spondylitis. Notes on the study in general: Significantly higher representation of disease-linked clones was reported for matched ankylosing spondylitis synovial fluid. Prior literature has documented some motif variants in synovial fluid and blood from reactive arthritis. Within peripheral blood, clones linked to disease were CD8+ and relatively rare.

TCRdb called the 5' RACE reads again in MiXCR, with one record for every CDR3 protein. Of 90,000 to 100,000 distinct CDR3 sequences listed, over 6.5% are singletons. CDR1 and CDR2 from the germline V gene are MNHEY and SVGEGT. CDR3 length: 15 amino acids. V lost 6 bases and J lost 10; bases outside the gene matches: 14. This clonotype has a count of ten or more. Its antigen is not known. This sequence originates from a male donor with ankylosing spondylitis or in good health (not recorded which). The sample taken for sequencing was blood, either unsorted or a sorted T cell fraction (not recorded which). The chain has TRBV6-2 or TRBV6-3 and TRBJ2-3; 9 positions agree with TRBD1. The CDR3 spells CASSGTTGGEHSQYF. CDR3 coding DNA: TGTGCCAGCAGCGGGACGACAGGGGGAGAGCATTCGCAGTATTTT.